A selection of T cell receptor beta chains follows, all from one sample in a study of blood T cell repertoires in COVID-19. TCRdb's table, derived via immunoSEQ multiplex PCR, lists solely in-frame clones and lacks some. The data show some 150,000 clones, 75% to 90% seen once. The specimen was peripheral blood. These receptors were taken from a man aged 50 to 60 with active COVID-19. The CDR3 runs from the conserved cysteine through the conserved F or W. A D gene is named only where the DNA matches it firmly. The size of a clone is reported for some rows only, either as once, few or many, or as a class for expanded clones.

CDR3nt	CDR3aa	v_gene	j_gene	abundance	d_gene
TGCGCCAGCAGCTTGGGTTCGGGAGGGAACTATGGCTACACCTTC	CASSLGSGGNYGYTF	TRBV5-1	TRBJ1-2	NA	NA
TGTGCCAGCAACAGGGGGAGAGGGCCCTACGAGCAGTACTTC	CASNRGRGPYEQYF	TRBV6-5	TRBJ2-7	NA	TRBD1
TGTGCCAGCAGTGAAGCCATGAGCTATGGCTACACCTTC	CASSEAMSYGYTF	TRBV2	TRBJ1-2	NA	NA
TGTGCCAGCAGCCCGGTAATCTATGGCTACACCTTC	CASSPVIYGYTF	TRBV7-9	TRBJ1-2	once	NA
TGTGCCAGCAGCTTTCCCCCGGGGGGGCCGAGCACAGATACGCAGTATTTT	CASSFPPGGPSTDTQYF	TRBV7-9	TRBJ2-3	once	TRBD2
TGTGCCAGTAGTATATCTGCGGACACTGAAGCTTTCTTT	CASSISADTEAFF	TRBV19	TRBJ1-1	NA	NA
TGTGCCAGCCCCGGGGGGGGCATCAGGGATCGCGGAAACACCATATATTTT	CASPGGGIRDRGNTIYF	TRBV5-6	TRBJ1-3	NA	NA
TGTGCCAGCAGCTCCCGACAGGGCCCTGGGGAAAAACTGTTTTTT	CASSSRQGPGEKLFF	TRBV7-2	TRBJ1-4	NA	TRBD1
TGTGCCAGCAGCTTGTCGGACAGGGAAGTTGGCTACACCTTC	CASSLSDREVGYTF	TRBV5-6	TRBJ1-2	NA	TRBD1
TGCGCCAGCAGCTTGGTAGGCGGGGGGGTGCCCTACGAGCAGTACTTC	CASSLVGGGVPYEQYF	TRBV5-1	TRBJ2-7	NA	TRBD2
TGTGCCAGCAGCGAAAGACCGGGAGAGACCCAGTACTTC	CASSERPGETQYF	TRBV9	TRBJ2-5	NA	NA
TGTGCCAGCAGCTTAGCGGGACAGGGGTATCAGCCCCAGCATTTT	CASSLAGQGYQPQHF	TRBV7-8	TRBJ1-5	NA	TRBD1
TGTGCTAGTGGTTTGTCCCTTACAGGGAACACCGGGGAGCTGTTTTTT	CASGLSLTGNTGELFF	TRBV12-5	TRBJ2-2	NA	NA
TGTGCCAGCAGCCGGGACAGGGGCTCACCCCTCCACTTT	CASSRDRGSPLHF	TRBV11-3	TRBJ1-6	NA	TRBD1
TGCGCCAGCAGACCAGGGGCGCTTGGGGACACTGAAGCTTTCTTT	CASRPGALGDTEAFF	TRBV5-1	TRBJ1-1	NA	NA
TGTGCCAGCAGCCACCTCCCTCCGGGACAGGGGGCGCTTGGAGAGACCCAGTACTTC	CASSHLPPGQGALGETQYF	TRBV3-1/TRBV3-2	TRBJ2-5	NA	TRBD1
TGTGCCAGCAGCTTAAGGGACAGGGGGGGCACCGGGGAGCTGTTTTTT	CASSLRDRGGTGELFF	TRBV5-5	TRBJ2-2	NA	TRBD1
TGTGCCTGGAGGTTTGCGGGGCCTCTTTCTACCCGTGTAGGCTACACCTTC	CAWRFAGPLSTRVGYTF	TRBV30	TRBJ1-2	few	NA
TGTGCCAGCAGTACTAGCGAGAAGGACATTCAGTACTTC	CASSTSEKDIQYF	TRBV9	TRBJ2-4	NA	TRBD2
TGTGCCATCAGTGCGGAGACAGGGGTAGGTCAGCCCCAGCATTTT	CAISAETGVGQPQHF	TRBV10-3	TRBJ1-5	NA	TRBD1
TGTGCCAGCAGTAGAGGTAGAGGCTACGAGCAGTACTTC	CASSRGRGYEQYF	TRBV6-5	TRBJ2-7	NA	NA
TGTGCTAGTGGTTTGGTATTAGGGAGAGAAAATCAGCCCCAGCATTTT	CASGLVLGRENQPQHF	TRBV12-5	TRBJ1-5	NA	NA
TGTGCCAGCAGCCCGGGACAGGGGGCGCCTGAGACCTTC	CASSPGQGAPETF	TRBV7-2	TRBJ1-2	NA	TRBD1
TGTGCCAGCAGCACAGCGGGACGGACGAACAATGAGCAGTTCTTC	CASSTAGRTNNEQFF	TRBV7-9	TRBJ2-1	NA	TRBD2
TGTGCCAGCAGCCTGGGACAGCCCGCCACAGATACGCAGTATTTT	CASSLGQPATDTQYF	TRBV7-2	TRBJ2-3	NA	TRBD1
TGCGCCAGCAGTACCGGACAGGGGTTGCCCCAGCATTTT	CASSTGQGLPQHF	TRBV10-2	TRBJ1-5	NA	TRBD1
TGTGCCAGCAGGAGGGGGAGCGGGGGATCCTCCTACGAGCAGTACTTC	CASRRGSGGSSYEQYF	TRBV3-1/TRBV3-2	TRBJ2-7	once	TRBD2
TGTGCCAGCAGTTACTCCCCCAGCGGGGTTGAGACCCAGTACTTC	CASSYSPSGVETQYF	TRBV6-2/TRBV6-3	TRBJ2-5	NA	TRBD2
TGTGCCAGCAGTAGTCCGGGACAGGGGAGGGACGAGCAGTACTTC	CASSSPGQGRDEQYF	TRBV6-5	TRBJ2-7	NA	TRBD1
TGCGCCAGCAGCTTGCTTCAAGAGACCCAGTACTTC	CASSLLQETQYF	TRBV5-1	TRBJ2-5	NA	NA
TGTGCCAGCAGCCCCTTTGGGGCCGGCTCCTACGAGCAGTACTTC	CASSPFGAGSYEQYF	TRBV9	TRBJ2-7	few	NA
TGTGCCAGCAGCTATCGGACTAGGGGAAGCACCGGGGAGCTGTTTTTT	CASSYRTRGSTGELFF	TRBV9	TRBJ2-2	once	TRBD2
TGTGCCAGCAGCTTGGGGAAGGCGGGGGGGCCGGAAGAGACCCAGTACTTC	CASSLGKAGGPEETQYF	TRBV5-4	TRBJ2-5	NA	TRBD2
TGTGCCAGCAGGTTGGGACAGGGGAACACTGAAGCTTTCTTT	CASRLGQGNTEAFF	TRBV2	TRBJ1-1	NA	TRBD1
TGTGCCACCAGCAGAGATTGGGGGGGTGGAAACACCATATATTTT	CATSRDWGGGNTIYF	TRBV15	TRBJ1-3	NA	NA
TGTGCCAGCACAGGGCGGGGATTCACAGATACGCAGTATTTT	CASTGRGFTDTQYF	TRBV6-5	TRBJ2-3	NA	NA
TGTGCCAGCAGTGAAAAAGGCGGCGAGCAGTTCTTC	CASSEKGGEQFF	TRBV6-1	TRBJ2-1	NA	NA
TGTGCCAGCAGGCCGACAGGGGAAGAGACCCAGTACTTC	CASRPTGEETQYF	TRBV6-5	TRBJ2-5	NA	TRBD1
TGTGCCAGCACGGTCGGGGAGAACACTGAAGCTTTCTTT	CASTVGENTEAFF	TRBV2	TRBJ1-1	many	NA